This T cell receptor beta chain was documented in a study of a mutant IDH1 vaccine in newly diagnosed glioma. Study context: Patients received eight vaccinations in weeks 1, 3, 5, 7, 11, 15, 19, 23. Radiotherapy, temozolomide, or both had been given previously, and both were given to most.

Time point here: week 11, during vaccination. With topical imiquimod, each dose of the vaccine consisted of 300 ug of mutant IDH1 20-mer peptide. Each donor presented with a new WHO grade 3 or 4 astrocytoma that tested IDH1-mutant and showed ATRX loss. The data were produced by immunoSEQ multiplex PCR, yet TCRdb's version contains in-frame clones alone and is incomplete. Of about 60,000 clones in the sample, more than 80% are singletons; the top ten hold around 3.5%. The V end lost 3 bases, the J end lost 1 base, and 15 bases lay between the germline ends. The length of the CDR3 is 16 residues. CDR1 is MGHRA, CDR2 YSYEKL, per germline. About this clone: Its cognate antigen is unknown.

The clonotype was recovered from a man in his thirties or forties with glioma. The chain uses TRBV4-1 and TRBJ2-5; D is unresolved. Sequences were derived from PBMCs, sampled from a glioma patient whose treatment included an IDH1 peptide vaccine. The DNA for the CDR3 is TGCGCCAGCAGCCAGGAGAACCGACTTATCCAAGAGACCCAGTACTTC. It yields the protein CASSQENRLIQETQYF.